This T cell receptor beta chain is from a study of stem cell transplantation in POMP-related autoinflammatory disease. Study details: Hypothesis: faulty thymoproteasomes impair CD8+ T-cell selection, skewing TRB repertoires. The study's findings and limits: In patients with PRAID, every analyzed T-cell subset tended to show lower diversity and higher clonality.

The length of the CDR3 is 14 residues. Trimming pared 0 bases from V and 8 bases from J, leaving 11 bases between. CDR1 is LGHNA, CDR2 YNFKEQ, per germline. With respect to this clone: The antigen remains undetermined.

Produced via immunoSEQ multiplex PCR; TCRdb's table is partial and in-frame only. The table has about 4,900 clones, approximately 92% seen once; the top ten hold 2.4%. The chain combines TRBV4-2 with TRBJ2-1, with unresolved D. The material was CD8+ T cells from PBMCs, obtained after stem cell transplantation. This TCR was sampled from a human patient with POMP-related autoinflammation and immune dysregulation (PRAID). Among the T cells, some may be from the graft donor. The CDR3, as DNA: TGTGCCAGCAGCCAAGATGGTAGTTGGGATGAGCAGTTCTTC. This translates into CASSQDGSWDEQFF.